The clone carrying this TCR beta chain turned up a few times. What it binds is not known. With 4 bases removed from V and 1 base from J, the gap between germline ends came to 10 bases. From germline, CDR1 is MNHNS and CDR2 SASEGT. The CDR3 has 14 residues. The sample belongs to a study of metastatic and nonmetastatic thyroid tumors. Background on the study: Repertoires from blood and tumor or nodule tissue of malignant and benign thyroid patients were compared. Study-level points and caveats: Benign nodules reportedly had significantly lower TCR beta diversity than malignant thyroid tumors in blood and tumor.

Nobody among the patients had been given any treatment before thyroid surgery. Original methodology: The study's classifier, a distant-metastasis tool for papillary thyroid cancer, was built using CDR3 differences across clinicopathological groups. Through MiXCR, TCRdb re-clonotyped the PCR reads. These V and J calls rely on TCRdb rather than the paper's analysis. This table has approximately 20,000 clones, 37% appearing once. The sequence came from a female donor with papillary thyroid cancer or a benign thyroid nodule (not recorded which). Some clones in this sample may be carry-over from other donors' samples. Material: tumor tissue. The chain has TRBV6-1 and TRBJ1-2; D gene ambiguous. The CDR3 coding sequence is TGTGCCAGCAGTGTCCAGCGGGGTAACTATGGCTACACCTTC. Protein: CASSVQRGNYGYTF.